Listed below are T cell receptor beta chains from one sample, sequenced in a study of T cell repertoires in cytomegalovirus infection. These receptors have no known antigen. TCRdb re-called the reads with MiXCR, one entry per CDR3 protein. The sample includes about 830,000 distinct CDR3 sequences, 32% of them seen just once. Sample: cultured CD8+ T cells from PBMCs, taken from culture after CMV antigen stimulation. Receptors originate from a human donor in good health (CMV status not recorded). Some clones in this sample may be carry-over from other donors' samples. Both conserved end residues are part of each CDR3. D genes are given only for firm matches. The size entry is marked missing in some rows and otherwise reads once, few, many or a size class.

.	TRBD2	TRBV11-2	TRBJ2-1	TGTGCCAGCACCCCGGTGGCGGGGGGGCGCAATGAGCAGTTCTTC	CASTPVAGGRNEQFF
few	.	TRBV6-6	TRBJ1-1	TGTGCCAGCAGTTACACTTGGGACCGATTCTTGAACACTGAAGCTTTCTTT	CASSYTWDRFLNTEAFF
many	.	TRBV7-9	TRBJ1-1	TGTGCCAGCAGGGAAACAGGGACGAACACTGAAGCTTTCTTT	CASRETGTNTEAFF
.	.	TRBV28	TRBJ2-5	TGTGCCAGCAGTTTAAGTCGGGCCCAGTACTTC	CASSLSRAQYF
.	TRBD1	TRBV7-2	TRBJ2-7	TGTGTCAGCAGCTTAAGGTCACAGGGGCTGCACGAGCAGTACTTC	CVSSLRSQGLHEQYF
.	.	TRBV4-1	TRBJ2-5	TGCGCCAGCAGCCAAGTTTTCGCGACACTCGACCAAGAGACCCAGTACTTC	CASSQVFATLDQETQYF
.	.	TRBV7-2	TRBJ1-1	TGTGCCAGCAGCTTAGTCCCAGGTGAGACCACTGAAGCTTTCTTT	CASSLVPGETTEAFF
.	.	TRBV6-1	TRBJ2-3	TGTGCCAGCACCCGTGCGGCAGATACGCAGTATTTT	CASTRAADTQYF
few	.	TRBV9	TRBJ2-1	TGTGCCAGCAGCGTAGATGTTGGCTATGAGCAGTTCTTC	CASSVDVGYEQFF
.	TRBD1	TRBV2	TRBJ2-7	TGTGCCAGCAGCAGGGGACAGGGGGCGCAACACGAGCAGTACTTC	CASSRGQGAQHEQYF
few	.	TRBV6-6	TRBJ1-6	TGTGCCAGCAGTACCCCCCGGGAGGCACATTCACCCCTCCACTTT	CASSTPREAHSPLHF
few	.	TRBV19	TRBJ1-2	TGTGCCAGTAGTGAGGCGACGACAGGTTCATCCTTC	CASSEATTGSSF
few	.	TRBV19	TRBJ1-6	TGTGCCAGTAGTCCGGGGCGGTGGAATTCACCCCTCCACTTT	CASSPGRWNSPLHF
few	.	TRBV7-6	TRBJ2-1	TGTGCCAGCAGCTTAACCGGGTCCGCCAATGAGCAGTTCTTC	CASSLTGSANEQFF
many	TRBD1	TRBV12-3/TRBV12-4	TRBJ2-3	TGTGCCAGCCAGGACCCAAACAGGGGGACAGATACGCAGTATTTT	CASQDPNRGTDTQYF
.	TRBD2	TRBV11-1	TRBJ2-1	TGTGCCAGCAGCTGGGGGGGGATGGTAAGCGATGAGCAGTTCTTC	CASSWGGMVSDEQFF
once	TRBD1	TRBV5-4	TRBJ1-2	TGTGCCAGCTGGGCGGGGGAAACAGGGGGCCCTCTTACTAACTATGGCTACACCTTC	CASWAGETGGPLTNYGYTF
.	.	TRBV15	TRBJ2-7	TGTGCCACCAGCAGAGATCGGGGGAAGATCTACGAGCAGTACTTC	CATSRDRGKIYEQYF
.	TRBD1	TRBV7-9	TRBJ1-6	TGTGCCAGCAGCTCCCAGGGGGCCCTCCACTTT	CASSSQGALHF